Listed here are 4 T cell receptor beta chains from one sample, sequenced in a study of T cell clonality in common variable immunodeficiency (dated by TCRdb to about 2015). The library was prepared using the immunoSEQ multiplex PCR assay. The immuneACCESS repertoire file appears here via TCRdb, limited to in-frame rearrangements. These files lack a portion of the clones; in checked studies, under half of the deficit traces to unresolved V genes, and the cause of the others is not known. Here the sample lists approximately 24,000 clones, none seen once only. The ten largest account for about 10% of the sample. Study-level results and caveats: CVID TCRbeta sequences were reported to have fewer deletions and N-nucleotide insertions and to lack highly modified clones with 13 or more V deletions.

No antigen has been identified for these receptors. Specimen: peripheral blood mononuclear cells. These receptors were obtained from a human donor with common variable immunodeficiency.

Note on this clone: The sequenced fragment ends 3 residues before the CDR3 boundary, so the rest is inferred from the germline J gene. The J gene is TRBJ2-7, the V gene TRBV2; TRBD2 aligns across 7 bases. The length of the CDR3 is 12 residues. From germline, CDR1 is SNHLY and CDR2 FYNNEI. The trim removed 8 bases at V and 2 bases at J, leaving 3 bases unmatched. CDR3: CASGGETYEQYF. Partial CDR3 DNA: TGTGCCAGCGGGGGGGAGACCTACGAG. The variable domain in full, completed from reference TRBV2 and TRBJ2-7, reads EPEVTQTPSHQVTQMGQEVILRCVPISNHLYFYWYRQILGQKVEFLVSFYNNEISEKSEIFDDQFSVERPDGSNFTLKIRSTKLEDSAMYFCASGGETYEQYFGPGTRLTVT.

This clone was seen many times. The read stops 3 residues short of the end of the CDR3; the missing end is completed from the germline J gene. V and J are TRBV29-1 and TRBJ2-1, with 12 bases lining up with TRBD1. The germline V gene encodes CDR1 SQVTM and CDR2 ANQGSEA. V was clipped by 6 bases and J by 8 bases; unmatched bases: 2. This CDR3 has 12 residues. CDR3 bases read: TGCAGCGTGGGACAGGGGGCTGATGAG. Protein: CSVGQGADE. The complete CDR3 protein is CSVGQGADEQFF.

On this clone: The CDR3 end lies 3 residues beyond the end of the read and is filled in from the germline J gene. The chain links TRBV2 to TRBJ1-2; 10 bases agree with TRBD1. Germline-derived CDR1 and CDR2 are SNHLY and FYNNEI. The CDR3 sequence is 14 residues long. This CDR3 is CASSEAGTGEGYTF. The sequenced CDR3 bases are TGTGCCAGCAGTGAAGCCGGGACAGGGGAAGGC. The complete variable domain, with remaining parts taken from reference TRBV2 and TRBJ1-2, reads EPEVTQTPSHQVTQMGQEVILRCVPISNHLYFYWYRQILGQKVEFLVSFYNNEISEKSEIFDDQFSVERPDGSNFTLKIRSTKLEDSAMYFCASSEAGTGEGYTFGSGTRLTVV.

This clone appeared many times. One junction end disagrees with the germline gene, perhaps due to a read error. The read halts 3 residues ahead of the CDR3 end, with the missing end drawn from the germline J gene. This chain joins TRBV7-7 and TRBJ2-5; 12 nucleotides match TRBD2. Germline CDR1 SSHAT, CDR2 FNYEAQ (reference sequence). CDR3 length: 14 amino acids. The CDR3 region is CASSRLAGEETQYF. CDR3 bases read: TGTGCTAGCAGCCGACTAGCGGGAGAAGAGACC.